This entry lists 26 T cell receptor beta chains sequenced from one sample in a study of glioma-infiltrating T cells after dendritic cell vaccination. Produced via immunoSEQ multiplex PCR; TCRdb's table is partial and in-frame only. The table lists about 92,000 clones, under 90% of them singletons, with 15% to 19% in the top ten. The source was blood, collected before dendritic cell vaccination. The receptors here all came from a human donor with glioblastoma.

The chain has TRBV7-2 and TRBJ2-7, with 11 bases lining up with TRBD2. CDR1 and CDR2 from the germline V gene are SGHTA and FQGNSA. Losses at the gene ends were 5 bases for V and 4 bases for J; bases not matched to a gene: 7. CDR3 length: 15 amino acids. In DNA form, the CDR3 reads TGTGCCAGCAGCCAAACTAGCGGGGGTCGATACGAGCAGTACTTC. It specifies CASSQTSGGRYEQYF.

The CDR3 nucleotides are TGTGCCAGCAGCTTAAGGGGGGGCCTCGATACGCAGTATTTT. It encodes CASSLRGGLDTQYF. The rearrangement uses TRBV5-5 and TRBJ2-3; TRBD2 is a possible D gene (7 bases). Per germline, CDR1 SGHKS and CDR2 YYEKEE (reference sequence). CDR3 length: 14 amino acids. Trimming stripped 2 bases from V and 6 bases from J, with 13 bases between.

The chain combines TRBV5-1 with TRBJ2-7; D remains unclear. CDR3 size: 14 residues. Between the trimmed V and J ends, which lost 0 bases and 2 bases, there was a span of 9 bases. Germline V gives CDR1 SGHRS, CDR2 YFSETQ. Written as DNA, the CDR3 is TGCGCCAGCAGCTTGGCCCCCCCGGCCTACGAGCAGTACTTC. It yields the protein CASSLAPPAYEQYF.

This clone has only one observation. V gene TRBV6-1 combines with J gene TRBJ2-1, with D maybe TRBD1 (6 bases). Germline values: CDR1 MNHNS, CDR2 SASEGT. The CDR3 contains 13 residues. The V gene lost 7 bases and the J gene lost 5 bases, with 12 bases spanning the gap. CDR3 amino acids: CASTMDRNNEQFF. Here the CDR3 DNA reads TGTGCCAGCACTATGGACAGAAACAATGAGCAGTTCTTC.

V gene TRBV6-5 combines with J gene TRBJ2-7; 8 bases agree with TRBD2. CDR3 length equals 15 residues. The germline V gene encodes CDR1 MNHEY and CDR2 SVGAGI. V shed 2 bases and J 2 bases; nucleotides not matched to a gene: 5. The CDR3 nucleotides read TGTGCCAGCAGTTACAGCGGTAGCGGGGCCTACGAGCAGTACTTC. Translation gives CASSYSGSGAYEQYF.

The chain couples TRBV5-1 to TRBJ1-6, with TRBD1 identical over 7 bases. The length of the CDR3 is 17 residues. CDR1 is SGHRS, CDR2 YFSETQ, per germline. V dropped 0 bases and J dropped 2; count of bases not matched to a gene: 5. CDR3 nucleotides: TGCGCCAGCAGCTTGGCCCGGGACAGTCCCTATAATTCACCCCTCCACTTT. Amino acids: CASSLARDSPYNSPLHF. The full variable domain, rest sourced from reference TRBV5-1 and TRBJ1-6, is KAGVTQTPRYLIKTRGQQVTLSCSPISGHRSVSWYQQTPGQGLQFLFEYFSETQRNKGNFPGRFSGRQFSNSRSEMNVSTLELGDSALYLCASSLARDSPYNSPLHFGNGTRLTVT.

This chain uses TRBV29-1 with TRBJ2-5; TRBD2 agrees at 9 bases. V trimming: 3 bases; J trimming: 4 bases; junction bases outside the gene matches: 9. Germline-derived CDR1 and CDR2 are SQVTM and ANQGSEA. The CDR3 loop spans 15 amino acids. The CDR3 DNA sequence: TGCAGCGTTGAGCCCCAGCGGGGGGTAAGAGAGACCCAGTACTTC. Amino acid sequence: CSVEPQRGVRETQYF.

J is TRBJ2-5 and V is TRBV4-3; weak D call: TRBD1 (6 bases). The CDR3 runs to 15 residues. V was cut by 0 bases and J by 2 bases, with 10 bases left in between. Germline loops: CDR1 LGHNA, CDR2 YSLEER. CDR3 residues: CASSQDWQGQETQYF. The CDR3 DNA sequence: TGCGCCAGCAGCCAAGATTGGCAGGGGCAAGAGACCCAGTACTTC.

The V and J genes are TRBV10-3 and TRBJ1-1; 8 bases align to TRBD1. Germline CDR1 and CDR2: ENHRY and SYGVKD. The CDR3 consists of 14 residues. Losses at the gene ends were 5 bases for V and 0 bases for J; bases not matched to a gene: 2. The CDR3, as DNA: TGTGCCATCAGTCGACAGGGGCTGAACACTGAAGCTTTCTTT. Its protein product is CAISRQGLNTEAFF.

The chain carries TRBV19 and TRBJ1-1; TRBD1 agrees at 11 bases. The J segment lost 1 base and the V segment lost 3 bases, leaving 4 bases of the junction unmatched. Germline lookup yields CDR1 LNHDA and CDR2 SQIVND (reference sequence). The CDR3 is made up of 16 amino acids. CDR3 nucleotide sequence: TGTGCCAGTAGTATCGGGACAGGGGGACCGAACACTGAAGCTTTCTTT. It yields the protein CASSIGTGGPNTEAFF.

The rearrangement joins TRBV11-1 to TRBJ2-7; 10 bases align to TRBD2. The CDR3 has 15 amino acids. The germline V gene encodes CDR1 SGHAT and CDR2 FQDESV (reference sequence). Trimming removed 2 bases from V and 6 bases from J; junction bases left unmatched: 7. CDR3 nucleotide sequence: TGTGCCAGCAGCTTACAAGCGGGAGGGGTCAGCGAGCAGTACTTC. This gives the protein CASSLQAGGVSEQYF.

V is TRBV7-2 and J is TRBJ2-7, with D maybe TRBD1 (6 bases). The length of the CDR3 is 13 residues. The germline CDR1 and CDR2 sequences are SGHTA and FQGNSA. The V gene lost 6 bases and the J gene lost 4 bases, with 13 bases spanning the gap. CDR3 bases: TGTGCCAGCAGAAATATGGGGGCTTACGAGCAGTACTTC. Amino acids: CASRNMGAYEQYF.

The genes are TRBV27 and TRBJ1-5; D gene uncertain. V lost 6 bases, J lost 0 bases, and 9 bases lay in between. The CDR3 loop spans 14 amino acids. Looked up from germline, CDR1 is MNHEY and CDR2 is SMNVEV (reference sequence). This chain's CDR3 is CASRRDYSNQPQHF. CDR3 nucleotide sequence: TGTGCCAGCAGGAGGGATTATAGCAATCAGCCCCAGCATTTT.

The chain uses TRBV19 and TRBJ1-2, with 9 bases that match TRBD1. This CDR3 contains 16 residues. Trimming at V came to 6 bases and at J to 0 bases, leaving 8 bases not matched to a gene. Per germline, CDR1 LNHDA and CDR2 SQIVND (reference sequence). In DNA form, the CDR3 reads TGTGCCAGTAGACGGACCGGGACAGGGACTAACTATGGCTACACCTTC. As protein: CASRRTGTGTNYGYTF.

The V gene is TRBV9, the J gene TRBJ1-3; a possible D gene is TRBD1 (5 bases). The germline V and J ends were trimmed by 3 bases and 0 bases, with 13 bases remaining between them. The germline gives CDR1 SGDLS, CDR2 YYNGEE. The CDR3 sequence is 16 residues long. CDR3 loop: CASSEQVLSSGNTIYF. The CDR3 DNA reads as TGTGCCAGCAGCGAACAGGTGTTGAGCTCTGGAAACACCATATATTTT.

The chain employs TRBV13 and TRBJ2-7; 13 bases map to TRBD2. Germline loops: CDR1 PRHDT, CDR2 FYEKMQ (reference sequence). The CDR3 is 17 residues long. V lost 7 bases and J lost 5; bases outside the gene matches: 14. CDR3 nucleotides: TGTGCCAGCACCCCGCCCCCACGGACTAGCGGGGGCAACGAGCAGTACTTC. Residues: CASTPPPRTSGGNEQYF.

The V and J genes are TRBV7-7 and TRBJ2-3, with 9 nucleotides matching TRBD2. Germline assignment: CDR1 SSHAT and CDR2 FNYEAQ (reference sequence). The CDR3 is made up of 15 amino acids. After removal of 2 bases from V and 3 bases from J, the junction contained 3 bases not matched to a gene. The CDR3 DNA sequence: TGTGCCAGCAGCTTATTTAGCGGGGGAACAGATACGCAGTATTTT. This codes for CASSLFSGGTDTQYF.

This chain uses TRBV19 with TRBJ2-2; D possibly corresponds to TRBD1 (5 bases). V shed 5 bases and J shed 2 bases, with 9 bases lying between them. The germline V gene encodes CDR1 LNHDA and CDR2 SQIVND (reference sequence). The CDR3 is 14 amino acids. The CDR3 DNA reads TGTGCCAGTAGTGTACAGGAAAACACCGGGGAGCTGTTTTTT. It codes for CASSVQENTGELFF.

V is TRBV5-6 and J is TRBJ2-1; D is perhaps TRBD2 (6 bases). V was pared by 4 bases and J by 1 base, with 15 bases between. This CDR3 spans 16 amino acids. The germline V gene has CDR1 SGHDT and CDR2 YYEEEE. In nucleotides, the CDR3 is TGTGCCAGCAGCCATGGGACTTGGGGATCCTACAATGAGCAGTTCTTC. Translation: CASSHGTWGSYNEQFF. The full variable domain, completed using reference TRBV5-6 and TRBJ2-1, is DAGVTQSPTHLIKTRGQQVTLRCSPKSGHDTVSWYQQALGQGPQFIFQYYEEEERQRGNFPDRFSGHQFPNYSSELNVNALLLGDSALYLCASSHGTWGSYNEQFFGPGTRLTVL.

CDR3 nucleotide sequence: TGTGCCACCAGCCGTTTAGTGGGACAGGGCGAAGATGGCTACACCTTC. It encodes CATSRLVGQGEDGYTF. The genes are TRBV15 and TRBJ1-2; the match to TRBD1 covers 9 bases. This CDR3 is built from 16 residues. The germline V gene encodes CDR1 LNHNV and CDR2 YYDKDF (reference sequence). J was trimmed by 6 bases and V by 5 bases; bases with no gene match: 13.

The CDR3 DNA reads TGTGCCAGCAGTGAAGGGGGCAGCCACACAGATACGCAGTATTTT. This sequence encodes CASSEGGSHTDTQYF. The J gene is TRBJ2-3, the V gene TRBV6-1; TRBD1 might be the D (5 bases). CDR1 and CDR2 (germline): MNHNS, SASEGT. V lost 1 base and J 2 bases, leaving 10 bases between the germline ends. CDR3 length: 15 residues.

This clone was seen a single time. The chain employs TRBV2 and TRBJ2-7; TRBD1 matches 7 bases. This CDR3 has 13 residues. V lost 11 bases to trimming and J lost 0 bases; unmatched junction nucleotides: 7. Germline-derived CDR1 and CDR2 are SNHLY and FYNNEI. The CDR3 DNA is TGTGCCGCTACAGGGGTTAGCTCCTACGAGCAGTACTTC. This sequence encodes CAATGVSSYEQYF.

V usage is TRBV27 and J usage is TRBJ2-2; 10 nucleotides line up with TRBD1. Germline-derived CDR1 and CDR2 are MNHEY and SMNVEV (reference sequence). Trimming removed 7 bases from V and 4 bases from J; junction bases left unmatched: 3. The CDR3 is 14 amino acids. The CDR3 coding sequence is TGTGCCAGCACTGACAGGGGGCGCACCGGGGAGCTGTTTTTT. Translating it yields CASTDRGRTGELFF.

The chain carries TRBV5-1 and TRBJ1-2; D might be TRBD1 (5 bases). V was shortened by 1 base and J by 4 bases, with 14 bases between the two germline ends. Germline values: CDR1 SGHRS, CDR2 YFSETQ. The CDR3 contains 15 residues. CDR3: CASSLTVNGGYGYTF. CDR3 DNA: TGCGCCAGCAGCTTGACAGTAAACGGGGGCTATGGCTACACCTTC.

A few counts support this clone. This chain joins TRBV6-1 and TRBJ2-7, with TRBD2 matching over 7 bases. CDR1 and CDR2 (germline): MNHNS, SASEGT. The trim removed 10 bases at V and 3 bases at J, leaving 6 bases unmatched. CDR3 size: 12 residues. CDR3: CAIDRGDYEQYF. CDR3 DNA: TGTGCCATCGACCGGGGGGACTACGAGCAGTACTTC.

This sequence joins TRBV7-9 and TRBJ1-2, with TRBD1 matching 7 bases. This CDR3 is 14 amino acids long. In germline, CDR1 is SEHNR, CDR2 FQNEAQ (reference sequence). V was clipped by 5 bases and J by 6 bases; unmatched bases: 9. The CDR3 region has the DNA TGTGCCAGCAGCCTCCCAGACAGGGCGGATGGCTACACCTTC. This gives the protein CASSLPDRADGYTF.